This T cell receptor beta chain was recovered during a study of lymphopenia after photon versus proton radiotherapy. Study-level points and caveats: In patients who died, overall survival fell as post-nadir TCR diversity dropped more.

Trimming took 1 base from V and 5 from J, leaving 11 bases between them. There are 13 residues in the CDR3. From germline, CDR1 is GTSNPN and CDR2 SVGIG (reference sequence). As to this clone: No antigen is known for it.

Assay: immunoSEQ multiplex PCR; the TCRdb copy retains only in-frame clones and omits some. The sample has approximately 35,000 clones, under 90% seen once. Sequencing was performed on peripheral blood, taken from a patient treated with photon-based radiotherapy. This chain links TRBV30 with TRBJ2-5; D possibly uses TRBD1 or TRBD2 (6 bases each). The receptor comes from a woman between 45 and 60 years old with pancreatic cancer. This CDR3 is CAWSAGAQETQYF. The CDR3 DNA follows: TGTGCCTGGAGTGCGGGGGCGCAGGAGACCCAGTACTTC. The whole variable domain, filled in from reference TRBV30 and TRBJ2-5, reads SQTIHQWPATLVQPVGSPLSLECTVEGTSNPNLYWYRQAAGRGLQLLFYSVGIGQISSEVPQNLSASRPQDRQFILSSKKLLLSDSGFYLCAWSAGAQETQYFGPGTRLLVL.